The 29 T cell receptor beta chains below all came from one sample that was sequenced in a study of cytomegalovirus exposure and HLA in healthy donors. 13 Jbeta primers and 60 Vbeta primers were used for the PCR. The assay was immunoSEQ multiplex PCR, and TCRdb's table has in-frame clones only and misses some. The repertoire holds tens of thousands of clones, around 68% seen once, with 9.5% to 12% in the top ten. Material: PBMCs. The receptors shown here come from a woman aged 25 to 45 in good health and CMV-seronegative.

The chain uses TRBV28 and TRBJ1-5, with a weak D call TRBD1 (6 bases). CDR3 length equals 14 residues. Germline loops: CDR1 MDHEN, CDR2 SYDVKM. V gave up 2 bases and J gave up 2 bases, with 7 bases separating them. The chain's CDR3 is CASSLHRGNQPQHF. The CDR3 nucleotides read TGTGCCAGCAGTTTACACAGGGGCAATCAGCCCCAGCATTTT.

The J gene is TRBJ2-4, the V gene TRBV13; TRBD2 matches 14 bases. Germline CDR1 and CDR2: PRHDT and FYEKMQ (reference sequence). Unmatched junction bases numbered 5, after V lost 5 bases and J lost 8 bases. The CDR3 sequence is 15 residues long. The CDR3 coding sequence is TGTGCCAGCAGCATGACTAGCGGGGGGGCGGACATTCAGTACTTC. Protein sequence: CASSMTSGGADIQYF.

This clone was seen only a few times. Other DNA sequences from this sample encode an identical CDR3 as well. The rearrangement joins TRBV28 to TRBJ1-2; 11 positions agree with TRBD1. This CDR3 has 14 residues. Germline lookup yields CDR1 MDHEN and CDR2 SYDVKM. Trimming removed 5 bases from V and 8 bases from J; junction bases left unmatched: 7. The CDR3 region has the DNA TGTGCCAGCAGTCTCGGACAGGGGGCGGGGGGCTACACCTTC. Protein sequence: CASSLGQGAGGYTF.

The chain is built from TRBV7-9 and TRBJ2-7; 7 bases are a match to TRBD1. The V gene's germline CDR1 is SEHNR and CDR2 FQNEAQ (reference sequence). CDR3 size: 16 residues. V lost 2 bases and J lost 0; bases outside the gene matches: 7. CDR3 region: CASSLYGQASSYEQYF. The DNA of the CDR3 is TGTGCCAGCAGCTTATACGGACAGGCGAGCTCCTACGAGCAGTACTTC.

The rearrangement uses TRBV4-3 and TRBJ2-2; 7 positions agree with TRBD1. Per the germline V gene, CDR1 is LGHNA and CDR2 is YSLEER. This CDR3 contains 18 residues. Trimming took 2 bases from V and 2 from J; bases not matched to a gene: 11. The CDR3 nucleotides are TGCGCCAGCAGCCAAACAGCGCCGGGACAGACAAACACCGGGGAGCTGTTTTTT. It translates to CASSQTAPGQTNTGELFF.

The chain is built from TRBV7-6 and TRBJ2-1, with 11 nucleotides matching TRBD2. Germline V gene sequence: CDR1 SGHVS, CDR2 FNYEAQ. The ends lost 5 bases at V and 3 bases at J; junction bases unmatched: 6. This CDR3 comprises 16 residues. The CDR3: CASSRYGTSGYNEQFF. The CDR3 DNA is TGTGCCAGCAGCCGGTACGGGACTAGCGGCTACAATGAGCAGTTCTTC. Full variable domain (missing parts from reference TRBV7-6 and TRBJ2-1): GAGVSQSPRYKVTKRGQDVALRCDPISGHVSLYWYRQALGQGPEFLTYFNYEAQQDKSGLPNDRFSAERPEGSISTLTIQRTEQRDSAMYRCASSRYGTSGYNEQFFGPGTRLTVL.

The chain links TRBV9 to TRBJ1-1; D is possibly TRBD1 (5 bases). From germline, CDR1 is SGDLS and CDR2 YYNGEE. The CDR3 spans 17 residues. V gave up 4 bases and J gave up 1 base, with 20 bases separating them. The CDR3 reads CASSPNNKATENTEAFF. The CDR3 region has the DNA TGTGCCAGCAGCCCGAATAATAAAGCGACAGAGAACACTGAAGCTTTCTTT.

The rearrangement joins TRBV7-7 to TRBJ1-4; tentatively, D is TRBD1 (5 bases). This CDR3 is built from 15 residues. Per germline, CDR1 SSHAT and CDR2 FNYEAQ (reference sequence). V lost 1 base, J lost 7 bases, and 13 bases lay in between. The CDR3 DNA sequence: TGTGCCAGCAGCTTAGGCGGAGGGGCGTCTGAAAAACTGTTTTTT. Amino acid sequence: CASSLGGGASEKLFF.

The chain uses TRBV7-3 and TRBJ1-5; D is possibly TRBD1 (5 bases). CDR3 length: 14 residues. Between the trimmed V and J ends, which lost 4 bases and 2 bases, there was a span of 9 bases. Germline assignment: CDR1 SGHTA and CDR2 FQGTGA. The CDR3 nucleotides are TGTGCCAGCAGCTCGGACACCGGCAATCAGCCCCAGCATTTT. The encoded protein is CASSSDTGNQPQHF.

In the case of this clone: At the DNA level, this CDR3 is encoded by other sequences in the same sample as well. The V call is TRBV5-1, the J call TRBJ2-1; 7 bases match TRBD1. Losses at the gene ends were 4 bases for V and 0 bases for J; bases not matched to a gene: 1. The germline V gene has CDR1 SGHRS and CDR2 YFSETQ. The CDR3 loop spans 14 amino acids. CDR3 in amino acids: CASSRDSSYNEQFF. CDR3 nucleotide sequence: TGCGCCAGCAGCCGGGACAGCTCCTACAATGAGCAGTTCTTC.

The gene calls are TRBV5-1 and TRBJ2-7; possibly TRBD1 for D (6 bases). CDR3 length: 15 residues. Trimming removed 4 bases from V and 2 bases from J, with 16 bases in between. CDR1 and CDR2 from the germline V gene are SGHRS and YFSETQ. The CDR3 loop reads CASSPKQGGPYEQYF. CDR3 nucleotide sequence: TGCGCCAGCAGCCCTAAACAGGGTGGACCCTACGAGCAGTACTTC.

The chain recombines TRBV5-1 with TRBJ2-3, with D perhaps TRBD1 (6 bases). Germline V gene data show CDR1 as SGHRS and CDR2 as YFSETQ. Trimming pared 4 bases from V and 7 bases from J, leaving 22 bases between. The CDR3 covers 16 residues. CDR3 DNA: TGCGCCAGCAGCCTTTTTCCGGGACAAACACTTAATACGCAGTATTTT. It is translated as CASSLFPGQTLNTQYF. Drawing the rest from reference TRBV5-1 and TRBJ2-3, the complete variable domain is KAGVTQTPRYLIKTRGQQVTLSCSPISGHRSVSWYQQTPGQGLQFLFEYFSETQRNKGNFPGRFSGRQFSNSRSEMNVSTLELGDSALYLCASSLFPGQTLNTQYFGPGTRLTVL.

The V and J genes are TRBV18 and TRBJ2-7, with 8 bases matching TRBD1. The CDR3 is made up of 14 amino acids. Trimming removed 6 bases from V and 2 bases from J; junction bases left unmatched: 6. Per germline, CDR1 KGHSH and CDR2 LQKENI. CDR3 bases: TGTGCCAGCTCCGCGGACAGGGCCACCTACGAGCAGTACTTC. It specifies CASSADRATYEQYF.

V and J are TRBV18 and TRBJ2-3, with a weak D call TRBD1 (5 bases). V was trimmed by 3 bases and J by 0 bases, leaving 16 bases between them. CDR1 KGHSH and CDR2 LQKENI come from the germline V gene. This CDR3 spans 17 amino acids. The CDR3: CASSPLKTASSTDTQYF. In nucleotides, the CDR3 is TGTGCCAGCTCACCCCTTAAGACAGCCTCTAGCACAGATACGCAGTATTTT.

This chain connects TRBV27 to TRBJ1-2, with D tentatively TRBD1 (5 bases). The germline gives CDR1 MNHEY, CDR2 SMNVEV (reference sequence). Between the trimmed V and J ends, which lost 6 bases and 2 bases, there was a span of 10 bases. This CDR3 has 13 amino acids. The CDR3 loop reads CASRLDSNYGYTF. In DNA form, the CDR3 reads TGTGCCAGCAGACTTGACAGCAACTATGGCTACACCTTC.

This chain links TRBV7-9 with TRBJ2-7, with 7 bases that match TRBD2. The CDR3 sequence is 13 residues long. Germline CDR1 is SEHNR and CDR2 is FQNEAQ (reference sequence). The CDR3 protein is CMVGREGSYEQYF. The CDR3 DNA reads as TGTATGGTCGGCAGGGAGGGCTCCTACGAGCAGTACTTC.

Here the CDR3 DNA reads TGTGCCAGCAGCTTCAACGGGGGGATGGATACGCAGTATTTT. Translated: CASSFNGGMDTQYF. The rearrangement links TRBV7-8 to TRBJ2-3; 7 nucleotides match TRBD2. The CDR3 is made up of 14 amino acids. Germline trimming cut 3 bases from V and 6 bases from J; bases unmatched to any gene: 6. Germline V gives CDR1 SGHVS, CDR2 FQNEAQ.

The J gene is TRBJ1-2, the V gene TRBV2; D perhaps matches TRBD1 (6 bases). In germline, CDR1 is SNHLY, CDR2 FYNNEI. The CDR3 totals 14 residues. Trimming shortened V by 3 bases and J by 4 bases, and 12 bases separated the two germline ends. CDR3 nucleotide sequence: TGTGCCAGCAGTGATCAGGGGCCCTCCTATGGCTACACCTTC. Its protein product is CASSDQGPSYGYTF.

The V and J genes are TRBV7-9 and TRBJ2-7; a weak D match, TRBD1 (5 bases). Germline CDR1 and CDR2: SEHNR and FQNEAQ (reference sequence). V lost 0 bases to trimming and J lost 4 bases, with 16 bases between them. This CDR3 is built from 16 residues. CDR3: CASSLARGHRTYEQYF. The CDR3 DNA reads TGTGCCAGCAGCTTAGCGCGCGGACATCGGACATACGAGCAGTACTTC.

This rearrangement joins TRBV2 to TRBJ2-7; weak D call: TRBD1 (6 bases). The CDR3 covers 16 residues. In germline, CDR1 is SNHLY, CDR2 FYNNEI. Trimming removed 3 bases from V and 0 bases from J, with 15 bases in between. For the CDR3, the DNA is TGTGCCAGCAGTGACGATAGACAGGCCATCTCCTACGAGCAGTACTTC. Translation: CASSDDRQAISYEQYF.

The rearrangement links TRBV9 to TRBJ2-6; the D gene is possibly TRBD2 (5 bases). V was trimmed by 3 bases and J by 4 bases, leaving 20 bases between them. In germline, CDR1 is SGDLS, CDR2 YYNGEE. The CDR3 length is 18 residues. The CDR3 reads CASSGRSGSSAGANVLTF. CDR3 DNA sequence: TGTGCCAGCAGCGGCCGATCGGGATCTTCGGCCGGGGCCAACGTCCTGACTTTC.

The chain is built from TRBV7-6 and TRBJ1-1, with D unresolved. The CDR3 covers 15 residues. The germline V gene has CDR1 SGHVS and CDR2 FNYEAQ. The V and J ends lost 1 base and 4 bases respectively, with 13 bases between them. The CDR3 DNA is TGTGCCAGCAGCTTAGAGGCCGAGGGAGGCACTGAAGCTTTCTTT. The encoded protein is CASSLEAEGGTEAFF.

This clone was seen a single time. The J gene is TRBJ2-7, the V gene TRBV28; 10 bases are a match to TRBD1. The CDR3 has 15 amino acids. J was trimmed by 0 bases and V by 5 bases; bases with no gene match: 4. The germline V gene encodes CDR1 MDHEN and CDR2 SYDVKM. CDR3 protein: CASSGGQGISYEQYF. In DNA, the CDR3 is TGTGCCAGCAGTGGGGGACAGGGGATCTCCTACGAGCAGTACTTC. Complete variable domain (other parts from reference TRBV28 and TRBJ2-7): DVKVTQSSRYLVKRTGEKVFLECVQDMDHENMFWYRQDPGLGLRLIYFSYDVKMKEKGDIPEGYSVSREKKERFSLILESASTNQTSMYLCASSGGQGISYEQYFGPGTRLTVT.

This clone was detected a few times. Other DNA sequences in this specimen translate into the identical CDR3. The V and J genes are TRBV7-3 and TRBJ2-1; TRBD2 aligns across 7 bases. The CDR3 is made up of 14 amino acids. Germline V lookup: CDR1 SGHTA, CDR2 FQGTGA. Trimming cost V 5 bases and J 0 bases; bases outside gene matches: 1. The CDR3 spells CASSERGSYNEQFF. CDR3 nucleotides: TGTGCCAGCAGCGAGCGGGGCTCCTACAATGAGCAGTTCTTC.

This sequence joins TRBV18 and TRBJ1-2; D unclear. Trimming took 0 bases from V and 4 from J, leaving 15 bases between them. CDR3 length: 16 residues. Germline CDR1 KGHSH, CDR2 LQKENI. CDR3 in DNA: TGTGCCAGCTCACCACCGTTAGAACAGCCGATCTATGGCTACACCTTC. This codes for CASSPPLEQPIYGYTF.

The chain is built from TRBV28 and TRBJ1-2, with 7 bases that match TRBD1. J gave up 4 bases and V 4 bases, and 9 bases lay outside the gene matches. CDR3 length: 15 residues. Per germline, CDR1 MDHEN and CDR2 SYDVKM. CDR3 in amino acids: CASSWQGGIGYGYTF. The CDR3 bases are TGTGCCAGCAGTTGGCAGGGGGGTATCGGCTATGGCTACACCTTC.

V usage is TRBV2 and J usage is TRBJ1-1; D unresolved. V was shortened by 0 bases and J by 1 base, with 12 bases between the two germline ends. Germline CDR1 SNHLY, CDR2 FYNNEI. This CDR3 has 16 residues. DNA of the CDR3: TGTGCCAGCAGTGAAGCGCAATGGGCCGGGAACACTGAAGCTTTCTTT. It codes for CASSEAQWAGNTEAFF.

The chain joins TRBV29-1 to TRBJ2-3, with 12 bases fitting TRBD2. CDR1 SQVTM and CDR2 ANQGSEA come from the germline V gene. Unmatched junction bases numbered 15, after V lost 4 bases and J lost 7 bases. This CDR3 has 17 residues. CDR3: CSVVFPSSGGGKYTQYF. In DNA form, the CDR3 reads TGCAGCGTTGTTTTTCCCTCTAGCGGGGGGGGGAAATATACGCAGTATTTT.

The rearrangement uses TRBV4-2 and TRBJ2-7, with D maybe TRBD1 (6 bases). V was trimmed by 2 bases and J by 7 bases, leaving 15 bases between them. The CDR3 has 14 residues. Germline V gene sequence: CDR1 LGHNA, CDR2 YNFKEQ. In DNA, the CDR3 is TGTGCCAGCAGCCAACGAGAGGGGGTGGATGAGCAGTACTTC. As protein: CASSQREGVDEQYF.